The TCR beta chain under discussion was sequenced for a study of blood T cells in healthy people across ages. Germline assignment: CDR1 KGHDR and CDR2 SFDVKD. The CDR3 has 16 amino acids. Using a J-beta primer mix together with a sample-barcoded 5' primer, a second PCR was run for about 6 to 11 cycles. TCRdb processed the 5' RACE reads anew with MiXCR; each CDR3 protein has one entry. The data show about 1.4 million distinct CDR3 sequences, with around 55% seen just once and 6.7% held by the top ten. General study results and limits: Naive T cell percentage and TCR beta diversity correlated strongly.

The count of this clonotype is one. The antigen remains undetermined. All donors came from Russia, were Caucasian and healthy, and spanned ages roughly 6 to 100. A minimum of 6 million PBMCs was isolated per sample. The clonotype was recovered from a man between 18 and 35 years old in good health. The sequencing input was blood. The rearrangement uses TRBV24-1 and TRBJ2-7; TRBD1 matches 9 bases. The J call is doubtful: the DNA matches TRBJ2-5 better. The CDR3 sequence is CATNDPTGGIGETQYF. DNA of the CDR3: TGTGCCACCAATGACCCGACAGGGGGAATAGGAGAGACCCAGTACTTC.